Shown below are 24 T cell receptor beta chains from a single sample sequenced in a study of T cell repertoires in cytomegalovirus infection (dated by TCRdb to the late 2010s). Their antigen targets remain unknown. Sequencing was performed on an Illumina HiSeq 1500. Using fastp trimming at Q25 and MiXCR clonotype assembly, TCRdb reanalyzed the public sequencing data and kept in-frame beta chains. Duplicate CDR3 protein sequences are folded into a single record with the most common DNA and genes. This sample has tens of thousands of distinct CDR3 sequences in its table, and roughly 22% of those were observed once. Jointly, the top ten make up around 20% of the sample. Source material: PBMCs, sequenced either directly or after in vitro stimulation (not recorded which). All receptors derive from a human donor in good health (CMV status not recorded). Some clones in this sample may be carry-over from other donors' samples.

This sequence joins TRBV4-1 and TRBJ2-2; no clear D gene. V lost 1 base to trimming and J lost 6 bases, with 6 bases between them. The V gene's germline CDR1 is MGHRA and CDR2 YSYEKL. This CDR3 has 13 amino acids. The CDR3 loop is CASSQVAAGELFF. In DNA, the CDR3 is TGCGCCAGCAGCCAAGTAGCAGCCGGGGAGCTGTTTTTT.

V is TRBV7-9 and J is TRBJ2-2; D possibly matches TRBD1 or TRBD2 (5 bases each). The germline CDR1 and CDR2 sequences are SEHNR and FQNEAQ (reference sequence). V was cut by 2 bases and J by 5 bases, with 6 bases left in between. This CDR3 is built from 13 residues. The DNA of the CDR3 is TGTGCCAGCAGCTTATGGGGGACCGGGGAGCTGTTTTTT. Residues: CASSLWGTGELFF.

The sample holds many counts of this clonotype. The CDR3 reads CASNLRGTGELFF. For the CDR3, the DNA is TGTGCCAGTAATCTCCGGGGGACCGGGGAGCTGTTTTTT. The rearrangement uses TRBV7-6 and TRBJ2-2; a possible D gene is TRBD2 (6 bases). Germline CDR1 reads SGHVS; CDR2 reads FNYEAQ. V gave up 9 bases and J gave up 5 bases, with 13 bases separating them. This CDR3 comprises 13 residues.

The chain is built from TRBV20-1 and TRBJ2-5; D may be TRBD1 (6 bases). With 6 bases removed from V and 10 bases from J, the gap between germline ends came to 24 bases. Germline assignment: CDR1 DFQATT and CDR2 SNEGSKA (reference sequence). This CDR3 is 14 amino acids long. This CDR3 reads CSALTGLRFWDQYF. In DNA, the CDR3 is TGCAGTGCATTGACAGGTCTACGTTTTTGGGACCAGTACTTC.

The chain joins TRBV7-2 to TRBJ2-5, with 7 bases lining up with TRBD1. CDR1 is SGHTA and CDR2 is FQGNSA in the germline V gene. V shed 5 bases and J 2 bases; nucleotides not matched to a gene: 2. This CDR3 region has 13 residues. CDR3 protein: CASSRGQQETQYF. DNA of the CDR3: TGTGCCAGCAGCCGGGGACAGCAAGAGACCCAGTACTTC.

This chain joins TRBV4-1 and TRBJ1-6, with D unclear. Trimming shortened V by 3 bases and J by 5 bases, and 29 bases separated the two germline ends. The CDR3 length is 21 residues. Germline assignment: CDR1 MGHRA and CDR2 YSYEKL. This chain's CDR3 is CASSHLLPWSASVVNNSPLHF. The CDR3 region has the DNA TGCGCCAGCAGCCACCTCCTACCCTGGTCGGCAAGTGTCGTCAATAATTCACCCCTCCACTTT.

This clonotype showed up just a few times. The junction departs from germline at one end; a sequencing error may be responsible. The J gene is TRBJ2-5, the V gene TRBV14; 8 bases are shared with TRBD2. In germline, CDR1 is SGHDN, CDR2 FVKESK. This CDR3 spans 17 amino acids. CDR3 amino acids: CASSQGIAGYPREAQYF. CDR3 in DNA: TGTGCCAGCAGCCAAGGGATAGCGGGGTACCCAAGAGAGGCCCAGTACTTC. Variable domain in full (rest from reference TRBV14 and TRBJ2-5): EAGVTQFPSHSVIEKGQTVTLRCDPISGHDNLYWYRRVMGKEIKFLLHFVKESKQDESGMPNNRFLAERTGGTYSTLKVQPAELEDSGVYFCASSQGIAGYPREAQYFGPGTRLLVL.

This clonotype was detected ten times or more. The V call is TRBV6-1, the J call TRBJ1-2; 7 bases fit TRBD1. Germline CDR1 MNHNS, CDR2 SASEGT. After removal of 6 bases from V and 3 bases from J, the junction contained 10 bases not matched to a gene. CDR3 length: 15 amino acids. CDR3 residues: CASSTIGTAYYGYTF. The CDR3 DNA follows: TGTGCCAGCAGCACCATCGGGACAGCATACTATGGCTACACCTTC.

This clonotype showed up many times. The chain employs TRBV12-3 or TRBV12-4 and TRBJ2-3; D gene unclear. Trimming cost V 2 bases and J 6 bases, with 6 bases left between them. This CDR3 spans 12 amino acids. In DNA, the CDR3 is TGTGCCAGCAGTTTAAACGGGGATACGCAGTATTTT. This encodes CASSLNGDTQYF.

This clonotype was detected only a few times. The V call is TRBV28, the J call TRBJ2-3; D gene ambiguous. The germline V gene has CDR1 MDHEN and CDR2 SYDVKM. The V and J ends lost 10 bases and 0 bases respectively, with 14 bases between them. This CDR3 spans 14 amino acids. CDR3: CATQQYPSTDTQYF. CDR3 coding DNA: TGTGCCACTCAACAGTACCCAAGCACAGATACGCAGTATTTT.

This clonotype was found many times. V is TRBV29-1 and J is TRBJ1-1; maybe TRBD1 (5 bases). Germline values: CDR1 SQVTM, CDR2 ANQGSEA. Trimming removed 6 bases from V and 9 bases from J, with 14 bases in between. CDR3 length: 11 amino acids. CDR3 DNA sequence: TGCAGCGTCCATGGGGGGGAAAAAGCTTTCTTT. Amino acid sequence: CSVHGGEKAFF.

In its sample, this clonotype was seen many times. The chain combines TRBV7-9 with TRBJ1-1; tentatively, D is TRBD1 (5 bases). This CDR3 spans 14 amino acids. The germline CDR1 and CDR2 sequences are SEHNR and FQNEAQ (reference sequence). The germline V and J ends were trimmed by 4 bases and 1 base, with 10 bases remaining between them. This chain's CDR3 is CASSSRDWNTEAFF. CDR3 bases: TGTGCCAGCAGCTCGCGGGACTGGAACACTGAAGCTTTCTTT.

Concerning this clonotype itself: No conserved phenylalanine or tryptophan ends this CDR3, so it is likely a read error. J is TRBJ2-5 and V is TRBV11-2; D is ambiguous. Trimming stripped 6 bases from V and 5 bases from J, with 19 bases between. Germline V CDR1 and CDR2: SGHAT, FQNNGV. This CDR3 is 15 amino acids long. CDR3 protein: CASRFGIVRLETQYC. The CDR3 nucleotides are TGTGCCAGCAGATTTGGGATAGTCAGGCTGGAGACCCAGTACTGC.

By share, this clonotype counts as medium-sized. The gene calls are TRBV7-7 and TRBJ2-5; 9 nucleotides agree with TRBD2. V shed 3 bases, J shed 5 bases, and the junction held 7 bases outside the gene matches. The germline V gene has CDR1 SSHAT and CDR2 FNYEAQ (reference sequence). The CDR3 runs 15 residues. CDR3 protein: CASSLGRGGRETQYF. CDR3 in DNA: TGTGCCAGCAGCTTGGGGCGGGGGGGCCGTGAGACCCAGTACTTC. The full variable domain, rest sourced from reference TRBV7-7 and TRBJ2-5, is GAGVSQSPRYKVTKRGQDVTLRCDPISSHATLYWYQQALGQGPEFLTYFNYEAQPDKSGLPSDRFSAERPEGSISTLTIQRTEQRDSAMYRCASSLGRGGRETQYFGPGTRLLVL.

V usage is TRBV24-1 and J usage is TRBJ1-2, with a weak D call TRBD1 (5 bases). Germline CDR1 reads KGHDR; CDR2 reads SFDVKD. CDR3 length: 13 amino acids. V was clipped by 4 bases and J by 7 bases, with 12 bases between them. The DNA of the CDR3 is TGTGCCACCAGTGACCGAGAAAGGGGTGGCTACACCTTC. This gives the protein CATSDRERGGYTF.

The chain joins TRBV7-2 to TRBJ2-7; no reliable D call. V dropped 5 bases and J dropped 9 bases, with 2 bases sitting between them. CDR1 SGHTA and CDR2 FQGNSA come from the germline V gene. The CDR3 sequence is 8 residues long. The CDR3 loop is CASSPQYF. DNA for the CDR3: TGTGCCAGCAGCCCGCAGTACTTC.

The genes are TRBV12-3 or TRBV12-4 and TRBJ2-3, with D unclear. V was pared by 6 bases and J by 10 bases, with 14 bases between. The CDR3 spans 12 residues. CDR3 in amino acids: CASRRGQVAQYF. For the CDR3, the DNA is TGTGCCAGCAGGCGTGGGCAAGTCGCGCAGTATTTT.

The gene calls are TRBV12-3 or TRBV12-4 and TRBJ1-1; tentative D call: TRBD1 (5 bases). V was shortened by 7 bases and J by 4 bases, with 16 bases between the two germline ends. CDR3 length: 14 residues. CDR3 in DNA: TGTGCCAGCACCTTAGGAGCTGGGGGCACTGAAGCTTTCTTT. Its protein product is CASTLGAGGTEAFF.

The chain combines TRBV7-6 with TRBJ2-1; 7 positions agree with TRBD2. Germline V gene lookup returns CDR1 SGHVS and CDR2 FNYEAQ. The CDR3 covers 15 residues. V was pared by 6 bases and J by 4 bases, with 9 bases of the junction left unmatched. The CDR3 protein is CASSFGRTRYNEQFF. The CDR3 region has the DNA TGTGCCAGCAGTTTCGGGAGGACACGGTACAATGAGCAGTTCTTC.

This chain connects TRBV6-5 to TRBJ2-5; no reliable D call. The CDR3 is made up of 13 amino acids. Germline assignment: CDR1 MNHEY and CDR2 SVGAGI. Deletions cut 4 bases from V and 4 bases from J, with 10 bases between. The CDR3 region has the DNA TGTGCCAGCAGTTCTCAAGCCGGAGAGACCCAGTACTTC. Its translation is CASSSQAGETQYF.

This clonotype appeared many times. The V gene is TRBV10-3, the J gene TRBJ2-7; 11 positions match TRBD2. V lost 2 bases, J lost 0 bases, and 9 bases stayed unmatched. Germline V CDR1 and CDR2: ENHRY, SYGVKD. CDR3 length equals 18 residues. This chain's CDR3 is CAISEMGSGRANSYEQYF. CDR3 nucleotides: TGTGCCATCAGTGAGATGGGTAGCGGGAGGGCTAACTCCTACGAGCAGTACTTC.

This clonotype was recorded at least ten times. The chain employs TRBV12-3 or TRBV12-4 and TRBJ2-2, with 8 bases identical to TRBD2. The CDR3 sequence is 18 residues long. The V segment lost 2 bases and the J segment 0 bases; nucleotides outside the gene matches: 8. The CDR3 sequence is CASSLYVPGGANTGELFF. The DNA of the CDR3 is TGTGCCAGCAGTTTATACGTTCCGGGAGGGGCGAACACCGGGGAGCTGTTTTTT.

A few counts support this clonotype. The rearrangement uses TRBV18 and TRBJ2-7; 8 bases are shared with TRBD1. The germline gives CDR1 KGHSH, CDR2 LQKENI. The V segment lost 5 bases and the J segment 2 bases; nucleotides outside the gene matches: 2. This CDR3 is 13 amino acids long. The DNA for the CDR3 is TGTGCCAGCTCAGTGGGACAGGCCTACGAGCAGTACTTC. Its protein is CASSVGQAYEQYF.

This clonotype has ten or more counts. This chain joins TRBV28 and TRBJ1-4; no reliable D call. Trimming removed 1 base from V and 0 bases from J, with 6 bases in between. The CDR3 loop spans 15 amino acids. From germline, CDR1 is MDHEN and CDR2 SYDVKM. The CDR3 coding sequence is TGTGCCAGCAGTTTATTGGGGACAACTAATGAAAAACTGTTTTTT. Its translation is CASSLLGTTNEKLFF.